This TCR beta chain was recorded in a study of blood T cells in healthy people across ages. With a J-beta primer mix and a sample-barcoded 5' primer, a second PCR ran roughly 6 to 11 cycles. TCRdb recomputed calls from the 5' RACE reads with MiXCR, one row per CDR3 protein. Of more than 650,000 distinct CDR3 sequences in the sample, roughly 53% were seen once. CDR1 and CDR2 (germline): MGHDK, SYGVNS. The CDR3 totals 16 residues. The V end lost 4 bases, the J end lost 4 bases, and 19 bases lay between the germline ends. This TCR was sampled from a man aged 80 or over in good health. The chain couples TRBV25-1 to TRBJ1-2; perhaps TRBD1 as D (5 bases). The sample consisted of blood. The CDR3 DNA is TGTGCCAGCAGTGGGCGATCGGGACGTTTAACCTATGGCTACACCTTC. As protein: CASSGRSGRLTYGYTF.